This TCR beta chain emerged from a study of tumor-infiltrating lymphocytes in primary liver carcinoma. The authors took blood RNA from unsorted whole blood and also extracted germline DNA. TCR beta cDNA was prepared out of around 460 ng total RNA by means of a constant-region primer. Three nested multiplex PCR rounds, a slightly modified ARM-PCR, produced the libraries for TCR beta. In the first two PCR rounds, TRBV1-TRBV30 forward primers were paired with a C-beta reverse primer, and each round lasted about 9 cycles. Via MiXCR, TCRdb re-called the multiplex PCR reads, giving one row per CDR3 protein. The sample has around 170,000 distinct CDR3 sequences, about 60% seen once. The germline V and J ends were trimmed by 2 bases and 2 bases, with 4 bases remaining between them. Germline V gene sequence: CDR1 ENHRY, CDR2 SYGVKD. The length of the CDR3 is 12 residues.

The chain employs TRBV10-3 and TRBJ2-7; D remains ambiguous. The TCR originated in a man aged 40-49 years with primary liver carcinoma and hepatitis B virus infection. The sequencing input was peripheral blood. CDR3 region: CAISETAYEQYF. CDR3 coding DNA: TGTGCCATCAGTGAGACAGCCTACGAGCAGTACTTC.